This entry lists 27 T cell receptor beta chains sequenced from one sample in a study of blood T cell repertoires in COVID-19. The protocol was immunoSEQ multiplex PCR, while the TCRdb copy is restricted to in-frame clones and leaves out a portion. The sample contains 61,000 or so clones, about 91% of which appear only once. The source material was peripheral blood. These receptors all come from an elderly woman with active COVID-19.

The V call is TRBV7-3, the J call TRBJ2-3, with 11 bases that match TRBD1. V shed 2 bases, J shed 4 bases, and the junction held 2 bases outside the gene matches. The CDR3 contains 15 residues. CDR1 is SGHTA and CDR2 is FQGTGA in the germline V gene. CDR3 protein: CASSLGGQGADTQYF. In nucleotides, the CDR3 is TGTGCCAGCAGCTTAGGGGGACAGGGGGCAGATACGCAGTATTTT.

V gene TRBV9 combines with J gene TRBJ2-1; D perhaps matches TRBD2 (7 bases). The length of the CDR3 is 16 residues. The V and J ends lost 0 bases and 0 bases respectively, with 10 bases between them. Germline CDR1 SGDLS, CDR2 YYNGEE. CDR3 sequence: CASSVVGGPSYNEQFF. As DNA, the CDR3 is TGTGCCAGCAGCGTAGTCGGGGGGCCCTCCTACAATGAGCAGTTCTTC. Together with reference TRBV9 and TRBJ2-1, the CDR3 gives the full variable domain: DSGVTQTPKHLITATGQRVTLRCSPRSGDLSVYWYQQSLDQGLQFLIQYYNGEERAKGNILERFSAQQFPDLHSELNLSSLELGDSALYFCASSVVGGPSYNEQFFGPGTRLTVL.

This chain connects TRBV5-1 to TRBJ1-1; 7 bases agree with TRBD1. Germline V gene sequence: CDR1 SGHRS, CDR2 YFSETQ. The CDR3 consists of 14 residues. With V trimmed by 4 bases and J by 1 base, 4 bases remained unmatched. Written as DNA, the CDR3 is TGCGCCAGCAGCACGGGACAGCGGAACACTGAAGCTTTCTTT. Translating gives CASSTGQRNTEAFF.

This chain uses TRBV5-6 with TRBJ2-3; TRBD1 might be the D (5 bases). The CDR3 is made up of 14 amino acids. Trimming pared 0 bases from V and 4 bases from J, leaving 9 bases between. Germline-derived CDR1 and CDR2 are SGHDT and YYEEEE. The CDR3 is CASSLARVADTQYF. The CDR3 nucleotides read TGTGCCAGCAGCTTGGCCAGGGTCGCAGATACGCAGTATTTT.

CDR3 bases: TGTGCCAGCAGCCCCGGACTAGCTGGCACCGGGGAGCTGTTTTTT. Translated, it gives CASSPGLAGTGELFF. The chain is built from TRBV7-2 and TRBJ2-2; 8 bases are shared with TRBD2. CDR1 is SGHTA, CDR2 FQGNSA, per germline. V lost 5 bases to trimming and J lost 4 bases; unmatched junction nucleotides: 6. This CDR3 region has 15 residues.

A single count supports this clone. The chain uses TRBV9 and TRBJ2-2; 12 nucleotides match TRBD2. The V and J ends lost 5 bases and 7 bases, in that order; junction bases with no gene match: 6. Germline V gene data show CDR1 as SGDLS and CDR2 as YYNGEE. The CDR3 runs 15 residues. The CDR3 bases are TGTGCCAGCAGTCTAGCGGGGGGGCCAGTCGGGGAGCTGTTTTTT. It encodes CASSLAGGPVGELFF.

J is TRBJ2-5 and V is TRBV11-1, with a tentative D call TRBD1 (6 bases). V lost 2 bases, J lost 5 bases, and 15 bases lay in between. This CDR3 region has 15 residues. In germline, CDR1 is SGHAT, CDR2 FQDESV (reference sequence). The CDR3 DNA is TGTGCCAGCAGCTTACCCCAGGGGTACGAGGAGACCCAGTACTTC. The encoded protein is CASSLPQGYEETQYF.

This chain links TRBV28 with TRBJ1-2, with 8 nucleotides matching TRBD1. The CDR3 covers 16 residues. Losses at the gene ends were 5 bases for V and 2 bases for J; bases not matched to a gene: 10. CDR1 is MDHEN and CDR2 is SYDVKM in the germline V gene. CDR3 protein: CASSPTLTGVNYGYTF. The CDR3 region has the DNA TGTGCCAGCAGTCCCACCCTGACAGGGGTCAACTATGGCTACACCTTC.

As regards this clone: The sample holds other DNA sequences that translate to the same CDR3. The chain carries TRBV9 and TRBJ2-3; no definite D call. Germline lookup yields CDR1 SGDLS and CDR2 YYNGEE. V was trimmed by 0 bases and J by 4 bases, leaving 9 bases between them. The CDR3 is 14 amino acids. The CDR3 sequence is CASSVAPRPDTQYF. In nucleotides, the CDR3 is TGTGCCAGCAGCGTAGCCCCCAGGCCAGATACGCAGTATTTT. Together with reference TRBV9 and TRBJ2-3, the CDR3 gives the full variable domain: DSGVTQTPKHLITATGQRVTLRCSPRSGDLSVYWYQQSLDQGLQFLIQYYNGEERAKGNILERFSAQQFPDLHSELNLSSLELGDSALYFCASSVAPRPDTQYFGPGTRLTVL.

This clone is a singleton in its sample. The V call is TRBV6-5, the J call TRBJ2-1; D perhaps matches TRBD2 (6 bases). Germline assignment: CDR1 MNHEY and CDR2 SVGAGI. This CDR3 region has 14 residues. Trimming took off 8 bases at V and 6 bases at J, with 17 bases between the two ends. The CDR3 DNA is TGTGCCAGCTGGGTTTGGGGAGGTGGCAATGAGCAGTTCTTC. As protein: CASWVWGGGNEQFF.

For the CDR3, the DNA is TGTGCCAGCAGTATGTGGGGGGGCTACGAGCAGTACTTC. This translates into CASSMWGGYEQYF. The chain links TRBV27 to TRBJ2-7, with 7 positions matching TRBD2. V was pared by 5 bases and J by 3 bases, with 4 bases of the junction left unmatched. The CDR3 sequence is 13 residues long. Germline V lookup: CDR1 MNHEY, CDR2 SMNVEV (reference sequence).

This sequence joins TRBV15 and TRBJ1-2, with D possibly TRBD1 on 5 matching bases. V was pared by 0 bases and J by 5 bases, with 13 bases between. The germline CDR1 and CDR2 sequences are LNHNV and YYDKDF (reference sequence). The CDR3 is 15 amino acids. As DNA, the CDR3 is TGTGCCACCAGCAGAGATCTAACAGGAGCTTATGGCTACACCTTC. Translating it yields CATSRDLTGAYGYTF.

The V call is TRBV9, the J call TRBJ1-2; unclear D gene. Trimming took 6 bases from V and 5 from J, leaving 17 bases between them. This CDR3 contains 14 residues. Germline CDR1 is SGDLS and CDR2 is YYNGEE. The CDR3 protein is CASTEEPSRYGYTF. For the CDR3, the DNA is TGTGCCAGCACGGAGGAGCCCTCTAGGTATGGCTACACCTTC.

This clone is a singleton in its sample. The V and J genes are TRBV6-6 and TRBJ1-3; weak D call: TRBD1 (6 bases). The CDR3 is 15 residues long. Looked up from germline, CDR1 is MNHNY and CDR2 is SVGAGI (reference sequence). Trimming pared 6 bases from V and 3 bases from J, leaving 15 bases between. CDR3 residues: CASRGAQLSGNTIYF. The CDR3 DNA is TGTGCCAGCAGGGGGGCACAGCTTAGTGGAAACACCATATATTTT.

This sequence joins TRBV5-6 and TRBJ2-3; 8 bases line up with TRBD1. Trimming took 3 bases from V and 4 from J; bases not matched to a gene: 13. CDR3 size: 17 residues. CDR1 is SGHDT, CDR2 YYEEEE, per germline. Here the CDR3 DNA reads TGTGCCAGCAGCTCTATTGCGGGACAGGCCTTCGCAGATACGCAGTATTTT. Translated, it gives CASSSIAGQAFADTQYF.

The J gene is TRBJ2-5, the V gene TRBV7-2; 13 positions match TRBD2. Germline assignment: CDR1 SGHTA and CDR2 FQGNSA. The V segment lost 1 base and the J segment 1 base; nucleotides outside the gene matches: 3. The CDR3 is 17 amino acids. CDR3 region: CASSLVRLAGGQETQYF. The CDR3 coding sequence is TGTGCCAGCAGCTTAGTCAGACTAGCGGGGGGCCAAGAGACCCAGTACTTC.

The chain links TRBV19 to TRBJ2-3; 15 bases are a match to TRBD2. The germline V gene encodes CDR1 LNHDA and CDR2 SQIVND (reference sequence). V dropped 5 bases and J dropped 6; count of bases not matched to a gene: 6. The CDR3 is 16 residues long. Written as DNA, the CDR3 is TGTGCCAGTAGTCTCGGGACTAGCGGGGGGAAGGATACGCAGTATTTT. It translates to CASSLGTSGGKDTQYF.

The J gene is TRBJ1-4, the V gene TRBV28; 7 bases are shared with TRBD1. The V gene end was trimmed by 3 bases and the J gene end by 8 bases; junction bases not matched to a gene: 9. Germline CDR1 MDHEN, CDR2 SYDVKM. The CDR3 is 15 amino acids. The CDR3 sequence: CASSFLGGGGEKLFF. The CDR3 region has the DNA TGTGCCAGCAGTTTTCTAGGGGGCGGTGGCGAAAAACTGTTTTTT.

In its sample, this clone was seen once. The CDR3 region is CASSQGTTIGYSYEQYF. The CDR3 nucleotides read TGCGCCAGCAGCCAAGGGACAACAATCGGATATTCCTACGAGCAGTACTTC. The chain links TRBV4-3 to TRBJ2-7; tentative D call: TRBD1 (5 bases). Germline V gene data show CDR1 as LGHNA and CDR2 as YSLEER. The V gene lost 1 base and the J gene lost 1 base, with 17 bases spanning the gap. The CDR3 spans 17 residues.

The chain couples TRBV10-1 to TRBJ2-3, with D perhaps TRBD2 (6 bases). This CDR3 has 15 residues. Trimming shortened V by 4 bases and J by 2 bases, and 13 bases separated the two germline ends. Germline V lookup: CDR1 WNHNN, CDR2 SYGVQD (reference sequence). This chain's CDR3 is CASSVRGTPTDTQYF. DNA of the CDR3: TGCGCCAGCAGTGTTCGGGGGACGCCCACAGATACGCAGTATTTT.

This chain uses TRBV19 with TRBJ2-3, with 12 bases that match TRBD2. Germline values: CDR1 LNHDA, CDR2 SQIVND (reference sequence). This CDR3 comprises 15 residues. V shed 8 bases and J 2 bases; nucleotides not matched to a gene: 5. CDR3 loop: CASSGLAGLTDTQYF. Here the CDR3 DNA reads TGTGCCAGTTCGGGACTAGCGGGCCTCACAGATACGCAGTATTTT.

The genes are TRBV4-3 and TRBJ2-2, with 9 bases fitting TRBD2. V shed 0 bases and J 1 base; nucleotides not matched to a gene: 6. The CDR3 extends over 18 amino acids. Germline V gene lookup returns CDR1 LGHNA and CDR2 YSLEER. The CDR3 region has the DNA TGCGCCAGCAGCCAAGAAAGACTAGCGGTCCTGAACACCGGGGAGCTGTTTTTT. Translation: CASSQERLAVLNTGELFF.

This chain links TRBV10-3 with TRBJ2-5, with 8 nucleotides matching TRBD2. Trimming took 3 bases from V and 6 from J; bases not matched to a gene: 9. CDR1 is ENHRY, CDR2 SYGVKD, per germline. This CDR3 is 15 amino acids long. The CDR3 sequence: CAISDPAGGGKTQYF. CDR3 DNA sequence: TGTGCCATCAGTGACCCGGCGGGGGGCGGGAAGACCCAGTACTTC.

This rearrangement joins TRBV2 to TRBJ1-2, with a possible D match to TRBD1 (5 bases). The CDR3 spans 13 residues. The germline V gene encodes CDR1 SNHLY and CDR2 FYNNEI. Trimming stripped 0 bases from V and 13 bases from J, with 15 bases between. CDR3 sequence reads: CASSEARGHLPTF. The CDR3 coding sequence is TGTGCCAGCAGTGAAGCGCGGGGCCATCTCCCCACCTTC.

This chain joins TRBV5-4 and TRBJ2-5; D is perhaps TRBD1 (5 bases). Germline CDR1 SGHNT, CDR2 YYREEE (reference sequence). Trimming pared 3 bases from V and 5 bases from J, leaving 17 bases between. This CDR3 has 15 residues. The CDR3 DNA is TGTGCCAGCAGCTCTAATAAAGGGGATCGGGAGACCCAGTACTTC. It translates to CASSSNKGDRETQYF.

The genes are TRBV19 and TRBJ2-6; the match to TRBD1 covers 7 bases. The CDR3 is 14 amino acids. Per the germline V gene, CDR1 is LNHDA and CDR2 is SQIVND (reference sequence). V lost 5 bases and J lost 7; bases outside the gene matches: 5. The CDR3 DNA reads as TGTGCCAGTAGTTCCCAGGGGGACGCCAACGTCCTGACTTTC. Its translation: CASSSQGDANVLTF.

The chain uses TRBV28 and TRBJ1-2, with no clear D. The V and J ends lost 2 bases and 5 bases respectively, with 6 bases between them. The germline V gene has CDR1 MDHEN and CDR2 SYDVKM. The CDR3 spans 12 residues. Here the CDR3 reads CASSLRSYGYTF. For the CDR3, the DNA is TGTGCCAGCAGTTTACGGTCTTATGGCTACACCTTC.